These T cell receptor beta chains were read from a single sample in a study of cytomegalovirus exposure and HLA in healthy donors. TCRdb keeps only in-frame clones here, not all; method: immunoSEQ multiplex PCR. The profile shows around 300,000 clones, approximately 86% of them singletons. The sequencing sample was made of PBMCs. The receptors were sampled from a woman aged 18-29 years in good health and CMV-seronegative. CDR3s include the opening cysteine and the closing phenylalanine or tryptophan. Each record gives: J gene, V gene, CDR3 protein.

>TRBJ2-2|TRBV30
CASPRREGTGELFF
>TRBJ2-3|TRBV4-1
CASSQPGLAGGPGTDTQYF
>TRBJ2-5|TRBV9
CASSLRGETQYF
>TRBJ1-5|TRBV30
CAWSPQGAGNQPQHF
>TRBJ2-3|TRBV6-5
CASSYGMGHRTDTQYF
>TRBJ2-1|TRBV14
CASSQERAGGYNEQFF
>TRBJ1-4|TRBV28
CASASIGGADEKLFF
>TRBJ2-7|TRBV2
CASMGVSGVRKQYF
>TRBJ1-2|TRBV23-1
CASLPGGADYGYTF
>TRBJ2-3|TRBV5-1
CASSLGTPAPTDTQYF
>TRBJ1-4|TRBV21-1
CASSKNREGGKLFF
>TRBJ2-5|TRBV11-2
CASSLPGTVKGKTQYF
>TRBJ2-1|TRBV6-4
CASSPTSGGDYNEQFF
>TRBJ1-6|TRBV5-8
CASSVPNNSPLHF
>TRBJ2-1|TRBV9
CASSVEGLAGDNEQFF
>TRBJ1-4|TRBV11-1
CASSQGGRGDEKLFF
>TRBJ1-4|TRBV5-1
CASSLGQPNEKLFF
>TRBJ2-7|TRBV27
CASSPEGQGAYEQYF
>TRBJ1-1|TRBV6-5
CASSYRQGMNTEAFF
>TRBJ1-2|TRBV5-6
CASSLAGTSRNYGYTF
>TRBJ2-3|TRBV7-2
CASSTSFNTDTQYF
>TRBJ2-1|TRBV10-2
CASTGDNEQFF
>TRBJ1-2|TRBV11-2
CASSLEPTFNYGYTF
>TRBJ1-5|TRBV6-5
CASRFDRWGNQPQHF
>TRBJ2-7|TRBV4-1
CASSPTGTTSYEQYF
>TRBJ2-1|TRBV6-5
CASSYESTSSYNEQFF
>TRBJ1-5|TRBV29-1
CSVVRSQGQPQHF
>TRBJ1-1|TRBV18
CASSPRQGRMNTEAFF
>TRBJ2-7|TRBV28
CASSAVYEQYF
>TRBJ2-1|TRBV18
CASSPAGGPLNYNEQFF
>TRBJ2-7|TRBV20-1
CSARGDEQYF
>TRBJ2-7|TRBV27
CASSSRQGRYEQYF
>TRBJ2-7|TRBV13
CASSRSGTYEQYF
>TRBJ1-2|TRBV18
CASSPQAEGSYGYTF
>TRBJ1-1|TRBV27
CASSFWDRNTEAFF
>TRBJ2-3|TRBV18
CASSPVVASAGNSVTDTQYF
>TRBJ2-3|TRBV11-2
CASSPIVGASTDTQYF